One and the same sample provided the 18 T cell receptor beta chains below, sequenced in a study of vaccination effects on CD4 cells after COVID-19 (dated by TCRdb to the early 2020s). No antigen has been assigned to these receptors. Libraries were constructed by the immunoSEQ multiplex PCR assay. TCRdb limited this immuneACCESS table to in-frame rearrangements with V and J called. A share of clones is missing; checked studies link under half to unresolved V genes, and the rest is unexplained. This sample comprises around 33,000 clones, around three fifths of them detected only once. Of the sample, 7.5% to 9.5% is held by the ten largest clones. In the ViraFEST assay, PBMC were stimulated with viral peptide pools, and TCR sequencing was then used to find antigen-specific CD4+ T cell clonotypes based on their expansion. After about 10 days of culture, CD4+ T cells were isolated with the EasySep CD4+ T cell isolation kit. Participants received two doses of either the BNT162b2 or the mRNA-1273 mRNA SARS-CoV-2 vaccine.

The input for sequencing was CD4+ T cells from PBMCs cultured with SARS-CoV-2 spike peptides, taken after COVID-19 vaccination. In the paper's terms, the cell subset or site label means: SARS-CoV-2 spike overlapping peptide pool stimulation. The source is a human donor who received a COVID-19 vaccine.

The chain links TRBV5-1 to TRBJ1-2; 8 nucleotides line up with TRBD1. CDR1 SGHRS and CDR2 YFSETQ come from the germline V gene. This CDR3 spans 12 amino acids. The V gene end was trimmed by 4 bases and the J gene end by 7 bases; junction bases not matched to a gene: 3. The CDR3 bases are TGCGCCAGCAGCCCCGACAGGGGTGGCTACACCTTC. It codes for CASSPDRGGYTF.

The chain recombines TRBV2 with TRBJ2-2; tentative D call: TRBD1 (6 bases). The CDR3 has 15 residues. Germline-derived CDR1 and CDR2 are SNHLY and FYNNEI. Trimming shortened V by 6 bases and J by 2 bases, and 13 bases separated the two germline ends. The CDR3 region is CASRLRDTNTGELFF. The CDR3 nucleotides are TGTGCCAGCAGGCTCCGGGACACCAACACCGGGGAGCTGTTTTTT.

The chain links TRBV5-1 to TRBJ1-2, with 9 bases fitting TRBD1. After removal of 0 bases from V and 10 bases from J, the junction contained 4 bases not matched to a gene. Per germline, CDR1 SGHRS and CDR2 YFSETQ. The CDR3 totals 13 residues. The CDR3 loop reads CASSLGQGEPYTF. CDR3 nucleotide sequence: TGCGCCAGCAGCTTGGGACAGGGGGAACCCTACACCTTC.

The CDR3 DNA sequence: TGCGCCAGCAGATATGCAGGGAGCTCCTACAATGAGCAGTTCTTC. Protein sequence: CASRYAGSSYNEQFF. The chain couples TRBV5-1 to TRBJ2-1; D is perhaps TRBD1 or TRBD2 (5 bases each). The CDR3 length is 15 residues. Trimming removed 5 bases at V and 0 bases at J, with 12 bases between. CDR1 SGHRS and CDR2 YFSETQ come from the germline V gene.

The chain carries TRBV5-1 and TRBJ2-3, with 8 nucleotides matching TRBD2. Germline V gene data show CDR1 as SGHRS and CDR2 as YFSETQ. The CDR3 is 16 residues long. V was clipped by 3 bases and J by 0 bases; unmatched bases: 6. The CDR3 here is CASSYLAGISTDTQYF. The CDR3 nucleotides are TGCGCCAGCAGCTACTTAGCGGGAATAAGCACAGATACGCAGTATTTT.

The rearrangement uses TRBV7-9 and TRBJ1-4; 8 nucleotides match TRBD1. CDR1 is SEHNR and CDR2 is FQNEAQ in the germline V gene (reference sequence). The CDR3 runs 15 residues. The V segment lost 5 bases and the J segment 7 bases; nucleotides outside the gene matches: 9. In DNA, the CDR3 is TGTGCCAGCAGCCCGATGGCAGGGGGCGGTGAAAAACTGTTTTTT. Amino acids: CASSPMAGGGEKLFF.

This chain joins TRBV12-5 and TRBJ2-1; possible D gene TRBD2, 5 bases. Trimming shortened V by 0 bases and J by 10 bases, and 10 bases separated the two germline ends. Germline V gives CDR1 LGHNT, CDR2 FRNRAP. The CDR3 length is 13 residues. The CDR3 bases are TGTGCTAGTGGTTTGGTACTAGGTAAGGAGCAGTTCTTC. Its protein is CASGLVLGKEQFF.

In this sample, this clone turned up a few times. This rearrangement joins TRBV4-1 to TRBJ2-7; D possibly matches TRBD1 or TRBD2 (5 bases each). Deletions cut 1 base from V and 2 bases from J, with 12 bases between. CDR1 MGHRA and CDR2 YSYEKL come from the germline V gene. This CDR3 has 15 amino acids. CDR3 loop: CASSQVWDVPYEQYF. In DNA, the CDR3 is TGCGCCAGCAGCCAAGTTTGGGACGTTCCCTACGAGCAGTACTTC.

The V and J genes are TRBV7-8 and TRBJ2-1; D remains unclear. This CDR3 has 12 amino acids. The germline V and J ends were trimmed by 4 bases and 6 bases, with 7 bases remaining between them. Per the germline V gene, CDR1 is SGHVS and CDR2 is FQNEAQ. The CDR3 protein is CASSSMGNEQFF. The DNA for the CDR3 is TGTGCCAGCAGCTCGATGGGCAATGAGCAGTTCTTC.

The chain employs TRBV19 and TRBJ1-1; TRBD1 is a possible D gene (5 bases). The germline CDR1 and CDR2 sequences are LNHDA and SQIVND (reference sequence). Trimming stripped 6 bases from V and 4 bases from J, with 18 bases between. This CDR3 comprises 15 residues. The CDR3 loop is CASSKEGPMITEAFF. The CDR3 DNA follows: TGTGCCAGTAGCAAGGAGGGGCCAATGATCACTGAAGCTTTCTTT.

The chain couples TRBV6-5 to TRBJ1-2; 9 bases are a match to TRBD1. V lost 2 bases and J lost 7; bases outside the gene matches: 8. The length of the CDR3 is 15 residues. Germline CDR1 MNHEY, CDR2 SVGAGI. The CDR3 DNA follows: TGTGCCAGCAGTTACGCTCTGGGACAGGGCGGTGGCTACACCTTC. Its protein is CASSYALGQGGGYTF.

The V gene is TRBV2, the J gene TRBJ2-1, with 7 bases fitting TRBD1. CDR3 size: 15 residues. CDR1 is SNHLY and CDR2 is FYNNEI in the germline V gene. V dropped 5 bases and J dropped 2; count of bases not matched to a gene: 6. The CDR3 DNA is TGTGCCAGCAGTAACAGGGGTAGTCCCTACAATGAGCAGTTCTTC. Translating gives CASSNRGSPYNEQFF.

V usage is TRBV19 and J usage is TRBJ2-5; the D gene is possibly TRBD1 (5 bases). The CDR3 loop spans 13 amino acids. V was shortened by 6 bases and J by 6 bases, with 14 bases between the two germline ends. Per germline, CDR1 LNHDA and CDR2 SQIVND (reference sequence). The DNA for the CDR3 is TGTGCCAGTAGCTCCCAGGGAATACAGACCCAGTACTTC. Its translation: CASSSQGIQTQYF.

The chain recombines TRBV27 with TRBJ2-5; no firm D call. Trimming left V 2 bases short and J 5 bases short, with 6 bases between. Germline V gene lookup returns CDR1 MNHEY and CDR2 SMNVEV (reference sequence). The CDR3 contains 12 residues. CDR3 DNA sequence: TGTGCCAGCAGTTTAGTAATGGAGACCCAGTACTTC. It yields the protein CASSLVMETQYF.

The chain links TRBV6-5 to TRBJ1-1; no firm D call. CDR3 length equals 12 residues. Germline V gene data show CDR1 as MNHEY and CDR2 as SVGAGI. V was clipped by 7 bases and J by 5 bases, with 11 bases between them. CDR3 sequence reads: CASNAVVTEAFF. Written as DNA, the CDR3 is TGTGCCAGCAACGCGGTAGTGACTGAAGCTTTCTTT.

The chain recombines TRBV2 with TRBJ1-1; the D gene is possibly TRBD1 (6 bases). V was trimmed by 6 bases and J by 8 bases, leaving 10 bases between them. From germline, CDR1 is SNHLY and CDR2 FYNNEI. The CDR3 length is 11 residues. CDR3 DNA: TGTGCCAGCAGGATAGACAGGGAAGCTTTCTTT. It is translated as CASRIDREAFF. Full variable domain (outside the CDR3, taken from reference TRBV2 and TRBJ1-1): EPEVTQTPSHQVTQMGQEVILRCVPISNHLYFYWYRQILGQKVEFLVSFYNNEISEKSEIFDDQFSVERPDGSNFTLKIRSTKLEDSAMYFCASRIDREAFFGQGTRLTVV.

The chain combines TRBV10-3 with TRBJ1-4; D might be TRBD1 (6 bases). V dropped 8 bases and J dropped 11 bases, with 18 bases sitting between them. Germline CDR1 ENHRY, CDR2 SYGVKD. The CDR3 consists of 13 residues. CDR3 sequence: CAIRDKGGGKLFF. CDR3 DNA: TGTGCCATCCGGGACAAAGGGGGTGGTAAACTGTTTTTT.

The chain links TRBV5-1 to TRBJ2-3; 8 nucleotides agree with TRBD1. The V and J ends lost 3 bases and 4 bases, in that order; junction bases with no gene match: 10. The V gene's germline CDR1 is SGHRS and CDR2 YFSETQ. This CDR3 contains 16 residues. CDR3 DNA sequence: TGCGCCAGCAGCTACCCCGGGCAGGGGGCTTCAGATACGCAGTATTTT. It is translated as CASSYPGQGASDTQYF.